This T cell receptor (beta chain) was captured by sequencing in a study of blood T cell repertoires in COVID-19. This clone was seen only once. Participants had their cohort set by participant-reported clinical history. V dropped 4 bases and J dropped 13; count of bases not matched to a gene: 11. CDR3 size: 14 residues. Germline CDR1 is SGHRS and CDR2 is YFSETQ. Assay: immunoSEQ multiplex PCR; the TCRdb copy retains only in-frame clones and omits some. The data hold 250,000 to 350,000 clones, with 85% to 90% observed a single time. Sequences were obtained from PBMCs or T cells enriched from blood (not recorded which). J is TRBJ2-2 and V is TRBV5-1; TRBD1 matches at 9 bases. This clonotype was sampled from a woman between 45 and 60 years old who had been exposed to COVID-19. This CDR3 is CASSHGQGSEVLFF. The CDR3 DNA reads TGCGCCAGCAGCCACGGACAGGGGTCCGAGGTGCTGTTTTTT.